This TCR beta chain was obtained from a study of cytomegalovirus exposure and HLA in healthy donors. Primers for the PCR totalled 60 Vbeta and 13 Jbeta. Clones were read by immunoSEQ multiplex PCR, and TCRdb kept only the in-frame ones, dropping some. The data show 68,000 or so clones, around 80% seen once. Looked up from germline, CDR1 is MNHEY and CDR2 is SVGAGI. The CDR3 consists of 13 residues. Trimming pared 7 bases from V and 1 base from J, leaving 8 bases between. The chain joins TRBV6-5 to TRBJ1-3, with a possible D match to TRBD1 (6 bases). Sequences were obtained from PBMCs. This TCR derives from a woman younger than 45 in good health and CMV-seronegative. The CDR3 sequence is CASTGQSGNTIYF. CDR3 DNA: TGTGCCAGCACTGGACAGTCTGGAAACACCATATATTTT.